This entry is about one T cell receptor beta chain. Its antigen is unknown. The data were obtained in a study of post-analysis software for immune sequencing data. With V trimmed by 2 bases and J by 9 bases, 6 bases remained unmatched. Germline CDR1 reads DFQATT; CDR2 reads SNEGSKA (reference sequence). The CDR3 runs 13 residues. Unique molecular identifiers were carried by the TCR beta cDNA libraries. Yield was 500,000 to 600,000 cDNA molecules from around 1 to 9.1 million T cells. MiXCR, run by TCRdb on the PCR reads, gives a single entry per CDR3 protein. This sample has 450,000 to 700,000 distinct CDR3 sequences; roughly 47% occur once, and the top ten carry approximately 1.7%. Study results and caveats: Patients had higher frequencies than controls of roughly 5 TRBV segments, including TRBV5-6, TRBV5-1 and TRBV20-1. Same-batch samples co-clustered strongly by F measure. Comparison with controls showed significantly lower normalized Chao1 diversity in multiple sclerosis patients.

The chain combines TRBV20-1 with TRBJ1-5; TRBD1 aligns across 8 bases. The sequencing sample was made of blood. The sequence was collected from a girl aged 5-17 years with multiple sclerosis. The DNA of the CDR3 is TGCAGTGCTAGAAACAGGGGGGGCCGGCCCCAGCATTTT. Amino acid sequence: CSARNRGGRPQHF.